This T cell receptor (beta chain) was captured by sequencing in a study of memory CD4+ T cells and cytomegalovirus serostatus. About the research overall: Donors were healthy Belgian adults, 10 or so CMV seropositive and approximately 23 seronegative. General study points: CD4+ memory repertoires contained about two fifths of the roughly 150 reported CMV TCRbeta sequences.

As regards this clone: Its matching antigen is unknown.

The CDR3 covers 14 residues. CDR1 and CDR2 (germline): SGHNT, YYREEE (reference sequence). The germline V and J ends were trimmed by 0 bases and 4 bases, with 7 bases remaining between them. Single viable CD3+CD4+CD8-CD45RO+ cells were sorted as the memory CD4+ T cells. CMV serostatus came from serum IgG against pp150, pp28, p38, p52. The table came from immunoSEQ multiplex PCR; TCRdb's copy has only in-frame clones and leaves some out. The table shows about 44,000 clones, with less than 85% occurring only once. This receptor was taken from an adult in good health and CMV-seronegative. The chain joins TRBV5-4 to TRBJ1-4; D is perhaps TRBD1 (6 bases). The sample comprised memory CD4+ T cells from blood. CDR3 region: CASSLAGVNEKLFF. The CDR3 nucleotides read TGTGCCAGCAGCTTGGCAGGGGTTAATGAAAAACTGTTTTTT.